The 20 T cell receptor beta chains given below trace back to one sample, sequenced in a study of beta chain features in type 1 diabetes. Isolated RNA was reverse transcribed in full, so expressed TCRB transcripts were sequenced. Assay used: immunoSEQ multiplex PCR; TCRdb lists only in-frame clones, some missing. The repertoire holds about 320,000 clones, 12% to 15% seen once, with over 5% in the top ten. Sequenced: central memory CD4+ T cells from blood. These receptors came from a man aged 25 to 40 in good health.

The rearrangement links TRBV18 to TRBJ1-1; D not resolved. V was clipped by 5 bases and J by 1 base, with 8 bases between them. The CDR3 loop spans 13 amino acids. The germline gives CDR1 KGHSH, CDR2 LQKENI. DNA of the CDR3: TGTGCCAGCTCAACGACACAGAACACTGAAGCTTTCTTT. Translation: CASSTTQNTEAFF.

The CDR3 coding sequence is TGCGCCAGCAGCCATATTTCGGCGGACAGGAAAAACATTCAGTACTTC. Residues: CASSHISADRKNIQYF. The chain uses TRBV4-3 and TRBJ2-4; 7 bases match TRBD1. Germline values: CDR1 LGHNA, CDR2 YSLEER. This CDR3 is 16 amino acids long. The ends lost 3 bases at V and 4 bases at J; junction bases unmatched: 9.

This chain links TRBV2 with TRBJ1-1; D remains ambiguous. The V gene's germline CDR1 is SNHLY and CDR2 FYNNEI. Trimming cost V 8 bases and J 6 bases, with 13 bases left between them. The CDR3 totals 12 residues. The CDR3 DNA follows: TGTGCCAGCGGCACTGATAATGCTGAAGCTTTCTTT. Encoded protein: CASGTDNAEAFF.

This clone has only a few counts. The J gene is TRBJ2-2, the V gene TRBV11-2, with 11 nucleotides matching TRBD2. After removal of 5 bases from V and 6 bases from J, the junction contained 14 bases not matched to a gene. Germline CDR1 reads SGHAT; CDR2 reads FQNNGV. This CDR3 spans 18 amino acids. As DNA, the CDR3 is TGTGCCAGCAGCCTTAGACCCCCTAGCGGGAGGATTCCCGGGGAGCTGTTTTTT. Its protein product is CASSLRPPSGRIPGELFF.

The chain carries TRBV2 and TRBJ2-5; no clear D. Germline V gives CDR1 SNHLY, CDR2 FYNNEI. Between the trimmed V and J ends, which lost 11 bases and 5 bases, there was a span of 12 bases. The CDR3 runs 11 residues. CDR3 DNA: TGTGCCTCTGCTAGTGTCGAGACCCAGTACTTC. Amino acid sequence: CASASVETQYF.

This clone came up many times. This chain links TRBV2 with TRBJ1-1; maybe TRBD1 (5 bases). Trimming removed 7 bases from V and 1 base from J, with 13 bases in between. The CDR3 consists of 14 residues. Germline CDR1 and CDR2: SNHLY and FYNNEI. CDR3 coding DNA: TGTGCCAGCAATCAGCTCGGGGGGAACACTGAAGCTTTCTTT. Its protein is CASNQLGGNTEAFF.

The V and J genes are TRBV2 and TRBJ2-3; D possibly matches TRBD1 or TRBD2 (5 bases each). Germline V CDR1 and CDR2: SNHLY, FYNNEI. The CDR3 consists of 16 residues. Between the trimmed V and J ends, which lost 0 bases and 8 bases, there was a span of 18 bases. The chain's CDR3 is CASSEAPGTPAGTQYF. CDR3 sequence (DNA): TGTGCCAGCAGTGAAGCCCCCGGGACCCCGGCGGGTACGCAGTATTTT.

This clone was detected only a few times. J is TRBJ2-7 and V is TRBV18; D remains ambiguous. Trimming left V 5 bases short and J 3 bases short, with 14 bases between. From germline, CDR1 is KGHSH and CDR2 LQKENI. This CDR3 region has 14 residues. CDR3: CASSGTSKDYEQYF. CDR3 nucleotide sequence: TGTGCCAGCTCAGGAACCTCCAAAGACTACGAGCAGTACTTC.

There are many counts of this clone. As DNA, the CDR3 is TGTGCCAGCAGCATGGGGGGCAGGGCCAACGTCCTGACTTTC. Amino acid sequence: CASSMGGRANVLTF. This sequence joins TRBV14 and TRBJ2-6; D may be TRBD1 or TRBD2 (6 bases each). Between the trimmed V and J ends, which lost 5 bases and 5 bases, there was a span of 10 bases. Germline CDR1 and CDR2: SGHDN and FVKESK. The CDR3 covers 14 residues.

Worth noting for this clone: At the DNA level, this CDR3 is encoded by other sequences in the same sample as well. The chain recombines TRBV5-1 with TRBJ2-1, with 11 bases fitting TRBD2. V shed 4 bases and J 4 bases; nucleotides not matched to a gene: 4. The CDR3 has 15 amino acids. CDR1 is SGHRS and CDR2 is YFSETQ in the germline V gene. CDR3 nucleotide sequence: TGCGCCAGCAGCCCCGGGACTAGCGGTTACAATGAGCAGTTCTTC. Translating gives CASSPGTSGYNEQFF.

This clone was counted a few times. This may stem from a read error, because a much larger clone lies one nucleotide away. The chain carries TRBV6-6 and TRBJ2-5, with TRBD2 matching over 9 bases. The CDR3 is 15 amino acids. The germline V gene has CDR1 MNHNY and CDR2 SVGAGI (reference sequence). V shed 8 bases, J shed 5 bases, and the junction held 12 bases outside the gene matches. The CDR3 bases are TGTGCCAGCGACCGGGGCGGGGGGGCACTGGAGACCCAGTACTTC. As protein: CASDRGGGALETQYF.

Many counts were recorded for this clone. The V call is TRBV7-9, the J call TRBJ1-4; D ambiguous. V was clipped by 5 bases and J by 5 bases, with 3 bases between them. This CDR3 comprises 11 residues. Germline V gene sequence: CDR1 SEHNR, CDR2 FQNEAQ (reference sequence). The CDR3 DNA reads as TGTGCCAGCAGCAAAAATGAAAAACTGTTTTTT. Protein sequence: CASSKNEKLFF.

At least ten counts were recorded for this clone. The rearrangement links TRBV10-3 to TRBJ2-3; TRBD1 agrees at 8 bases. CDR3 size: 15 residues. Germline-derived CDR1 and CDR2 are ENHRY and SYGVKD. With V trimmed by 6 bases and J by 4 bases, 9 bases remained unmatched. The CDR3 protein is CAIRGDRGAADTQYF. The CDR3, as DNA: TGTGCCATCAGGGGCGACAGGGGTGCCGCAGATACGCAGTATTTT.

This clone was seen a handful of times. The chain uses TRBV20-1 and TRBJ2-5; D not resolved. Germline CDR1 DFQATT, CDR2 SNEGSKA (reference sequence). CDR3 size: 11 residues. Trimming pared 1 base from V and 4 bases from J, leaving 4 bases between. The CDR3 nucleotides read TGCAGTGCTAGAGTGGTAGAGACCCAGTACTTC. Translated, it gives CSARVVETQYF.

This clone has a count of ten or more. J is TRBJ2-7 and V is TRBV18; D ambiguous. Germline V gene data show CDR1 as KGHSH and CDR2 as LQKENI. CDR3 length equals 14 residues. Trimming shortened V by 0 bases and J by 8 bases, and 14 bases separated the two germline ends. The CDR3 spells CASSPPATPSQQYF. CDR3 in DNA: TGTGCCAGCTCACCACCGGCCACCCCCTCCCAGCAGTACTTC.

At least ten counts were recorded for this clone. V is TRBV5-6 and J is TRBJ1-1, with a weak D call TRBD1 (6 bases). Germline-derived CDR1 and CDR2 are SGHDT and YYEEEE. The CDR3 length is 15 residues. The V gene lost 3 bases and the J gene lost 4 bases, with 16 bases spanning the gap. DNA for the CDR3: TGTGCCAGCAGCTCACGACAGGCGTGGCGCACTGAAGCTTTCTTT. It codes for CASSSRQAWRTEAFF.

This clone came up a few times. The J gene is TRBJ2-7, the V gene TRBV2; TRBD1 matches 7 bases. With V trimmed by 6 bases and J by 0 bases, 8 bases remained unmatched. Germline-derived CDR1 and CDR2 are SNHLY and FYNNEI. The CDR3 extends over 15 amino acids. The CDR3 sequence is CASRRDSQISYEQYV. The CDR3 bases are TGTGCCAGCAGAAGGGACAGCCAAATCTCCTACGAGCAGTACGTC.

Details on this clone: The sample holds other DNA sequences that translate to the same CDR3. The rearrangement joins TRBV7-9 to TRBJ2-7; no reliable D call. V dropped 5 bases and J dropped 2 bases, with 10 bases sitting between them. CDR1 is SEHNR and CDR2 is FQNEAQ in the germline V gene (reference sequence). The CDR3 totals 13 residues. The DNA of the CDR3 is TGTGCCAGCAGCCGTTTAGGCCCCTACGAGCAGTACGTC. Its translation is CASSRLGPYEQYV.

The chain carries TRBV5-1 and TRBJ2-5; 9 nucleotides line up with TRBD2. V dropped 0 bases and J dropped 1; count of bases not matched to a gene: 1. CDR3 length equals 15 residues. The V gene's germline CDR1 is SGHRS and CDR2 YFSETQ. This chain's CDR3 is CASSLVAGVQETQYF. For the CDR3, the DNA is TGCGCCAGCAGCTTGGTAGCGGGGGTCCAAGAGACCCAGTACTTC.

The chain has TRBV6-1 and TRBJ2-1, with D hard to call. Germline V gene data show CDR1 as MNHNS and CDR2 as SASEGT. Trimming stripped 3 bases from V and 9 bases from J, with 15 bases between. The CDR3 sequence is 14 residues long. The CDR3 sequence is CASSESGLVSEQFF. CDR3 DNA: TGTGCCAGCAGTGAGTCTGGTTTGGTGAGTGAGCAGTTCTTC.